The T cell receptor (beta chain) described here comes from a study of blood T cell repertoires in COVID-19. Germline values: CDR1 SGHDT, CDR2 YYEEEE. The J segment lost 7 bases and the V segment lost 1 base, leaving 3 bases of the junction unmatched. The CDR3 has 14 amino acids. TCRdb's table, derived via immunoSEQ multiplex PCR, lists solely in-frame clones and lacks some. Of approximately 99,000 clones detected, 79% appear once; the ten largest clones hold about a sixth. The sequence was collected from a woman of 80 years or more with active or convalescent COVID-19. The specimen sequenced was peripheral blood. The rearrangement joins TRBV5-6 to TRBJ2-7; 12 bases match TRBD2. CDR3 residues: CASSLLAGGREQYF. The CDR3 DNA reads TGTGCCAGCAGCTTGCTAGCGGGAGGGCGGGAGCAGTACTTC.